This T cell receptor beta chain comes out of a study of T cells in Graves' hyperthyroidism and ophthalmopathy. Overall study context: Peripheral blood collection took place at initial diagnosis, before any treatment.

Using RNA transcripts as the source, TCR beta CDR3 regions were amplified. HTBI primers were employed in a first-round RT-PCR of the TCR CDR3. TCRdb re-called the multiplex PCR reads with MiXCR, one entry per CDR3 protein. Found here are just under 750,000 distinct CDR3 sequences, approximately 40% of them singletons; the top ten hold around a third. Findings of the study overall: Among clonotypes expanded in thyroid above 0.001, most were also found in blood.

With regard to this clonotype: What it recognizes is unknown.

Germline values: CDR1 SGDLS, CDR2 YYNGEE. This CDR3 has 17 amino acids. The V gene lost 0 bases and the J gene lost 4 bases, with 16 bases spanning the gap. The definition of stable Graves' hyperthyroidism was no ophthalmopathy progression within 18 months. Patients having uncontrolled infection, another autoimmune disease, pregnancy or lactation were not included. This sequence was found in a woman aged 40 to 49 with Graves' hyperthyroidism. The sequencing sample was made of blood. The chain combines TRBV9 with TRBJ2-2, with TRBD2 as a possible D gene (6 bases). This chain's CDR3 is CASSVATGEVSTGELFF. The DNA for the CDR3 is TGTGCCAGCAGCGTAGCTACGGGGGAGGTTTCCACCGGGGAGCTGTTTTTT.